The clone carrying this TCR beta chain was recorded many times. Its target is unknown. Different DNA sequences within this sample yield the same CDR3. In the original workflow: CDR3 was compared across clinicopathological groups, and the resulting differences were used to build a distant-metastasis classifier for papillary thyroid cancer. MiXCR was used by TCRdb to re-call the PCR reads. Here the V and J calls rest on TCRdb's processing, not on the authors' analysis. The sample yields about 70,000 clones, roughly 18% seen once. Prior to thyroid surgery, none of the patients had received any treatment. This specimen comes from a study of metastatic and nonmetastatic thyroid tumors. In the study overall: Where malignant and benign thyroid patients were concerned, repertoires were compared across blood and tumor or nodule tissue. Study-wide results and caveats: When malignant thyroid tumors were compared with benign nodules, TCR beta diversity was reportedly significantly higher in the malignant tumors. This held in both blood and tumor samples.

CDR3 size: 14 residues. Germline V gives CDR1 SGDLS, CDR2 YYNGEE. The V and J ends lost 0 bases and 0 bases respectively, with 7 bases between them. Sequencing used blood. The chain carries TRBV9 and TRBJ2-7, with D unresolved. This TCR derives from a female donor with papillary thyroid cancer or a benign thyroid nodule (not recorded which). Some clones in this sample may be carry-over from other donors' samples. CDR3 protein: CASSVGSGSYEQYF. CDR3 nucleotide sequence: TGTGCCAGCAGCGTAGGGAGTGGCTCCTACGAGCAGTACTTC.